Each of the 5 T cell receptor beta chains below was sequenced from the same sample in a study of cytomegalovirus exposure and HLA in healthy donors. PCR employed 60 Vbeta and 13 Jbeta primers. Clones were sequenced by immunoSEQ multiplex PCR, and TCRdb holds only the in-frame ones, with some missing. The profile shows around 170,000 clones, around 86% of them singletons. The sample taken for sequencing was PBMCs. The receptors originated from a woman under 30 in good health and CMV-seronegative.

The chain carries TRBV10-2 and TRBJ1-6; 10 bases are shared with TRBD1. The CDR3 is made up of 14 amino acids. Per germline, CDR1 WSHSY and CDR2 SAAADI. V was pared by 2 bases and J by 9 bases, with 1 base of the junction left unmatched. CDR3 in DNA: TGCGCCAGCAGTGAGGGACAGGGGGGTTCACCCCTCCACTTT. This sequence encodes CASSEGQGGSPLHF.

The V gene is TRBV21-1, the J gene TRBJ1-1; the listed D gene, TRBD1, was not tested against the DNA. TRBV21-1 is annotated as a pseudogene. The CDR3 consists of 16 residues. The CDR3 spells CASSAYEDMVNTEAFF. The DNA of the CDR3 is TGTGCCAGCAGCGCCTATGAGGACATGGTGAACACTGAAGCTTTCTTT.

The CDR3 sequence: CASSSSGVMTDTQYF. In nucleotides, the CDR3 is TGTGCCAGCAGCTCCTCAGGGGTTATGACAGATACGCAGTATTTT. V usage is TRBV7-2 and J usage is TRBJ2-3; D is perhaps TRBD1 (6 bases). V lost 4 bases to trimming and J lost 3 bases, with 14 bases between them. This CDR3 spans 15 amino acids. Germline CDR1 SGHTA, CDR2 FQGNSA.

The chain joins TRBV6-5 to TRBJ2-1, with D perhaps matching TRBD2 (6 bases). The CDR3 extends over 16 amino acids. Deletions cut 4 bases from V and 4 bases from J, with 17 bases between. CDR1 is MNHEY, CDR2 SVGAGI, per germline. The CDR3 reads CASSFRLASLYNEQFF. The CDR3, as DNA: TGTGCCAGCAGTTTCCGTCTAGCGAGTCTTTACAATGAGCAGTTCTTC.

The CDR3 reads CASSLRAGGYTEAFF. The CDR3 region has the DNA TGTGCCAGCAGCTTACGGGCAGGGGGTTACACTGAAGCTTTCTTT. The rearrangement links TRBV5-6 to TRBJ1-1; TRBD1 aligns across 7 bases. V was clipped by 2 bases and J by 3 bases; unmatched bases: 7. The CDR3 covers 15 residues. Germline CDR1 is SGHDT and CDR2 is YYEEEE.